Here is one TCR beta chain with its context. Its antigen is currently unknown. This sample is part of a study of response to subunit inactivated influenza vaccine. The CDR3 runs to 15 residues. V was pared by 4 bases and J by 2 bases, with 6 bases of the junction left unmatched. The germline gives CDR1 LGHNA, CDR2 YNFKEQ. Each CDR3 protein is one row after TCRdb ran MiXCR on the RT-PCR reads. The sample contains around 520,000 distinct CDR3 sequences, approximately 10% of which appear only once. General observations from the study: Each seasonal flu vaccination may recruit only limited new T cells, authors suggested.

The V call is TRBV4-2, the J call TRBJ2-5; 8 bases line up with TRBD2. The sample here was PBMCs from blood, taken on the day of vaccination. This clonotype was obtained from a man aged 50 to 60 who received an inactivated influenza vaccine. The CDR3 DNA reads as TGTGCCAGCAGCCCGGGGGTAGCGGGGCAAGAGACCCAGTACTTC. Translated: CASSPGVAGQETQYF.